Below are 22 T cell receptor beta chains sequenced from a single sample in a study of response to subunit inactivated influenza vaccine. A single record per CDR3 protein comes from TCRdb applying MiXCR to the RT-PCR reads. The sample shows 170,000 or so distinct CDR3 sequences, around 10% of them seen only once. Sequencing was performed on CD8+ T cells sorted from PBMCs, taken around 25 months after vaccination. Receptor source: a man in his fifties or sixties who received an inactivated influenza vaccine.

The CDR3 DNA reads TGTGCCAGCAGCCGCGTTGTCGGCGTGGACAGGGCCTACGAGCAGTACTTC. This codes for CASSRVVGVDRAYEQYF. The V call is TRBV11-2, the J call TRBJ2-7, with 8 bases matching TRBD1. Germline CDR1 SGHAT, CDR2 FQNNGV. The CDR3 is made up of 17 amino acids. Trimming at V came to 5 bases and at J to 2 bases, leaving 14 bases not matched to a gene.

In this sample, this clonotype turned up a few times. The chain links TRBV4-2 to TRBJ1-1; D is ambiguous. Trimming pared 4 bases from V and 1 base from J, leaving 10 bases between. Germline loops: CDR1 LGHNA, CDR2 YNFKEQ. The CDR3 is made up of 14 amino acids. The CDR3 region has the DNA TGTGCCAGCAGCCCAGAAGAGGGGAACACTGAAGCTTTCTTT. Its translation is CASSPEEGNTEAFF.

This clonotype showed up just a few times. The chain is built from TRBV20-1 and TRBJ2-7; tentative D call: TRBD1 (5 bases). V was trimmed by 5 bases and J by 0 bases, leaving 14 bases between them. This CDR3 is 14 amino acids long. From germline, CDR1 is DFQATT and CDR2 SNEGSKA (reference sequence). CDR3 sequence reads: CSADSLSDSYEQYF. DNA of the CDR3: TGCAGTGCTGACAGCTTGTCCGACTCCTACGAGCAGTACTTC.

The J gene is TRBJ2-7, the V gene TRBV4-2; TRBD2 matches 9 bases. Germline V gene data show CDR1 as LGHNA and CDR2 as YNFKEQ. The V and J ends lost 1 base and 0 bases, in that order; junction bases with no gene match: 4. The CDR3 spans 16 residues. The CDR3 region is CASSQGTSESSYEQYF. The CDR3 coding sequence is TGTGCCAGCAGCCAAGGGACTAGCGAAAGCTCCTACGAGCAGTACTTC.

Remarks on this clonotype: A much larger clone differs by one base, so this may be a read error. The chain links TRBV6-2 or TRBV6-3 to TRBJ2-3; D gene ambiguous. Germline-derived CDR1 and CDR2 are MNHEY and SVGEGT. The V and J ends lost 6 bases and 2 bases respectively, with 12 bases between them. CDR3 length: 14 amino acids. CDR3 sequence (DNA): TGTGCCAGCAGCCCGGCACCTCTCACAGATACGCAGTATTTT. Its protein product is CASSPAPLTDTQYF.

The genes are TRBV12-3 or TRBV12-4 and TRBJ2-5; perhaps TRBD1 as D (5 bases). The CDR3 covers 13 residues. Trimming cost V 4 bases and J 5 bases, with 11 bases left between them. This chain's CDR3 is CASSSGWRETQYF. For the CDR3, the DNA is TGTGCCAGCAGTTCAGGGTGGCGCGAGACCCAGTACTTC.

The table lists this clonotype with many counts. The CDR3 nucleotides are TGCAGTGCTCAGGGACTAGCGGCCCAAGAGACCCAGTACTTC. Its protein is CSAQGLAAQETQYF. This chain links TRBV20-1 with TRBJ2-5, with 11 bases lining up with TRBD2. Germline CDR1 and CDR2: DFQATT and SNEGSKA (reference sequence). The CDR3 has 14 amino acids. Losses at the gene ends were 5 bases for V and 1 base for J; bases not matched to a gene: 3.

There are a few counts of this clonotype. The V and J genes are TRBV29-1 and TRBJ1-2; unclear D gene. The germline V gene encodes CDR1 SQVTM and CDR2 ANQGSEA. The germline V and J ends were trimmed by 7 bases and 0 bases, with 12 bases remaining between them. The CDR3 loop spans 13 amino acids. CDR3 DNA sequence: TGCAGCGGAGAGACAAGTTCTAACTATGGCTACACCTTC. It yields the protein CSGETSSNYGYTF.

This chain uses TRBV7-9 with TRBJ2-5; no definite D call. With 1 base removed from V and 1 base from J, the gap between germline ends came to 7 bases. The CDR3 has 14 amino acids. Germline V lookup: CDR1 SEHNR, CDR2 FQNEAQ (reference sequence). The CDR3 loop reads CASSLVGSQETQYF. In nucleotides, the CDR3 is TGTGCCAGCAGCTTAGTCGGTAGCCAAGAGACCCAGTACTTC.

This clonotype was seen more than once but under ten times. The chain carries TRBV6-2 or TRBV6-3 and TRBJ2-1; D gene uncertain. CDR1 is MNHEY and CDR2 is SVGEGT in the germline V gene. Trimming cost V 5 bases and J 13 bases, with 18 bases left between them. CDR3 length: 13 residues. The CDR3 loop is CASSLATGFLQFF. Here the CDR3 DNA reads TGTGCCAGCAGTCTCGCAACCGGGTTCCTCCAGTTCTTC.

This clonotype was seen ten or more times. CDR3 DNA: TGTGCCAGCAGCTTGGGGCGTCCTGAGCAGTTCTTC. Amino acid sequence: CASSLGRPEQFF. The chain is built from TRBV5-6 and TRBJ2-1; D unclear. Germline CDR1 and CDR2: SGHDT and YYEEEE. Trimming shortened V by 0 bases and J by 9 bases, and 7 bases separated the two germline ends. This CDR3 is 12 amino acids long.

Many counts were recorded for this clonotype. The V and J genes are TRBV7-9 and TRBJ2-7; 7 nucleotides align to TRBD1. CDR3 length: 17 amino acids. Trimming took 5 bases from V and 0 from J; bases not matched to a gene: 13. CDR1 is SEHNR, CDR2 FQNEAQ, per germline (reference sequence). CDR3 in DNA: TGTGCCAGCAGCGGCCTCAACCGGGACAGAAGCTCCTACGAGCAGTACTTC. Encoded protein: CASSGLNRDRSSYEQYF.

Many counts were recorded for this clonotype. The gene calls are TRBV6-4 and TRBJ2-1; 11 bases fit TRBD2. The germline gives CDR1 MRHNA, CDR2 SNTAGT. V was pared by 5 bases and J by 8 bases, with 8 bases of the junction left unmatched. The length of the CDR3 is 15 residues. The CDR3 reads CASSPTSGSGYEQFF. For the CDR3, the DNA is TGTGCCAGCAGTCCAACTAGCGGGAGTGGCTATGAGCAGTTCTTC.

The gene calls are TRBV20-1 and TRBJ1-4; tentatively, D is TRBD1 (5 bases). Germline loops: CDR1 DFQATT, CDR2 SNEGSKA (reference sequence). The V and J ends lost 3 bases and 8 bases respectively, with 7 bases between them. The CDR3 covers 11 residues. The CDR3 nucleotides read TGCAGTGCTAGGAGGGGCGAAAAACTGTTTTTT. Residues: CSARRGEKLFF.

The V gene is TRBV27, the J gene TRBJ2-1, with D unresolved. The CDR3 totals 14 residues. The V end lost 7 bases, the J end lost 4 bases, and 14 bases lay between the germline ends. Germline loops: CDR1 MNHEY, CDR2 SMNVEV (reference sequence). The CDR3 region is CASTTRPKYNEQFF. Here the CDR3 DNA reads TGTGCCAGCACCACCCGCCCAAAGTACAATGAGCAGTTCTTC.

The chain uses TRBV9 and TRBJ2-7, with 13 bases fitting TRBD2. This CDR3 has 15 amino acids. Germline V CDR1 and CDR2: SGDLS, YYNGEE. V lost 3 bases to trimming and J lost 4 bases; unmatched junction nucleotides: 4. CDR3 nucleotides: TGTGCCAGCAGCGCGGGACTAGCGGGAAGTTACGAGCAGTACTTC. Residues: CASSAGLAGSYEQYF.

The chain links TRBV4-1 to TRBJ1-4, with 7 bases aligning to TRBD1. Germline lookup yields CDR1 MGHRA and CDR2 YSYEKL. This CDR3 comprises 15 residues. Trimming took 3 bases from V and 0 from J; bases not matched to a gene: 1. CDR3 DNA: TGCGCCAGCAGCCACCAGGGGGCAACTAATGAAAAACTGTTTTTT. It is translated as CASSHQGATNEKLFF.

This clonotype was detected many times. The chain joins TRBV29-1 to TRBJ2-1; D might be TRBD1 (5 bases). Germline V CDR1 and CDR2: SQVTM, ANQGSEA. Between the trimmed V and J ends, which lost 0 bases and 0 bases, there was a span of 12 bases. The CDR3 contains 16 residues. CDR3 sequence reads: CSVEDGAGLSYNEQFF. CDR3 nucleotides: TGCAGCGTTGAAGATGGGGCCGGTCTCTCCTACAATGAGCAGTTCTTC.

J is TRBJ2-7 and V is TRBV13; D call uncertain. Germline lookup yields CDR1 PRHDT and CDR2 FYEKMQ (reference sequence). This CDR3 has 15 amino acids. This CDR3 is CLSSLVSNPNYEQYF. In DNA form, the CDR3 reads TGTCTCAGCAGCCTAGTTTCTAACCCCAACTACGAGCAGTACTTC.

Only a few counts were recorded for this clonotype. The V and J genes are TRBV7-9 and TRBJ1-3; D call uncertain. Germline CDR1 reads SEHNR; CDR2 reads FQNEAQ (reference sequence). This CDR3 has 11 amino acids. With 3 bases removed from V and 8 bases from J, the gap between germline ends came to 5 bases. The CDR3 sequence: CASSLGDTIYF. In nucleotides, the CDR3 is TGTGCCAGCAGCTTGGGAGACACCATATATTTT.

This clonotype was recorded many times. The J gene is TRBJ2-1, the V gene TRBV6-6, with 8 bases lining up with TRBD2. This CDR3 is 13 amino acids long. Trimming removed 4 bases from V and 15 bases from J; junction bases left unmatched: 11. Germline V gene sequence: CDR1 MNHNY, CDR2 SVGAGI (reference sequence). DNA of the CDR3: TGTGCCAGCAGTTCAGGACTAGCCGCGGTTTTGTTCTTC. Residues: CASSSGLAAVLFF.

This clonotype was counted between two and nine times. The genes are TRBV29-1 and TRBJ2-1, with 9 bases aligning to TRBD1. Germline V gives CDR1 SQVTM, CDR2 ANQGSEA. V lost 3 bases to trimming and J lost 5 bases; unmatched junction nucleotides: 2. The CDR3 sequence is 13 residues long. This chain's CDR3 is CSVDGQGNNEQFF. CDR3 bases: TGCAGCGTTGACGGACAGGGGAACAATGAGCAGTTCTTC.